This entry concerns a single T cell receptor (beta chain). The entry originates in a study of T cell responses to AZD1222 COVID-19 vaccine. Study details: Investigators merged groups given second doses at roughly 4 or roughly 12 weeks.

Germline V CDR1 and CDR2: LNHDA, SQIVND (reference sequence). V was shortened by 2 bases and J by 0 bases, with 7 bases between the two germline ends. This CDR3 is 15 amino acids long. Only in-frame clones appear in the TCRdb table, and some are missing; sequencing was by immunoSEQ multiplex PCR. The sample includes some 75,000 clones, about 88% of them seen just once. This specimen was peripheral blood, taken on day 0 of AZD1222 vaccination. The chain couples TRBV19 to TRBJ2-2, with D possibly matching TRBD1 (5 bases). The receptor was isolated from an adult in good health. The CDR3 reads CASSIRGSNTGELFF. The CDR3 DNA reads as TGTGCCAGTAGTATAAGGGGCTCGAACACCGGGGAGCTGTTTTTT.